These T cell receptor beta chains were read from a single sample in a study of T cells after posttransplantation cyclophosphamide. Sequencing was performed with immunoSEQ multiplex PCR; in TCRdb, only in-frame clones are kept and a portion is missing. Of around 40,000 clones listed, roughly 91% are singletons. The sequenced sample was PBMCs, obtained just over 60 days after allogeneic stem cell transplant with posttransplant cyclophosphamide. The receptors derive from a male patient aged 60-69 years who received an allogeneic stem cell transplant from a related donor and was CMV-positive. Some T cells may have come from the graft donor. CDR3s include the opening cysteine and the closing phenylalanine or tryptophan. D genes are given only for firm matches. The size of a clone is reported for some rows only, either as once, few or many, or as a class for expanded clones.

j_gene: TRBJ2-6
d_gene: NA
abundance: NA
v_gene: TRBV6-4
CDR3aa: CASSEEAGANVLTF
CDR3nt: TGTGCCAGCAGTGAGGAGGCTGGGGCCAACGTCCTGACTTTC

j_gene: TRBJ1-6
d_gene: TRBD1
abundance: once
v_gene: TRBV25-1
CDR3aa: CASSPGQGFASYNSPLHF
CDR3nt: TGTGCCAGCAGCCCGGGACAGGGGTTCGCGTCCTATAATTCACCCCTCCACTTT

j_gene: TRBJ1-2
d_gene: TRBD1
abundance: NA
v_gene: TRBV30
CDR3aa: CAWSVGTGPGYGYTF
CDR3nt: TGTGCCTGGAGTGTCGGGACAGGACCAGGCTATGGCTACACCTTC

j_gene: TRBJ2-4
d_gene: NA
abundance: NA
v_gene: TRBV15
CDR3aa: CATSRGRQLAKNIQYF
CDR3nt: TGTGCCACCAGCAGAGGCAGACAATTAGCCAAAAACATTCAGTACTTC

j_gene: TRBJ2-1
d_gene: NA
abundance: NA
v_gene: TRBV13
CDR3aa: CASNAGYNEQFF
CDR3nt: TGTGCCAGCAACGCGGGGTACAATGAGCAGTTCTTC

j_gene: TRBJ2-2
d_gene: NA
abundance: NA
v_gene: TRBV5-1
CDR3aa: CASSTGGGGLFELFF
CDR3nt: TGCGCCAGCAGCACCGGAGGAGGGGGCCTTTTTGAGCTGTTTTTT

j_gene: TRBJ1-4
d_gene: NA
abundance: NA
v_gene: TRBV5-8
CDR3aa: CASRRDTGIPNEKLFF
CDR3nt: TGTGCCAGCAGACGTGATACAGGGATCCCTAATGAAAAACTGTTTTTT

j_gene: TRBJ2-5
d_gene: TRBD2
abundance: NA
v_gene: TRBV30
CDR3aa: CAWRLAGGVETQYF
CDR3nt: TGTGCCTGGAGATTAGCGGGGGGGGTGGAGACCCAGTACTTC

j_gene: TRBJ1-6
d_gene: NA
abundance: NA
v_gene: TRBV5-4
CDR3aa: CASSPSEGSPLHF
CDR3nt: TGTGCCAGCAGCCCCTCGGAGGGATCACCCCTCCACTTT

j_gene: TRBJ1-2
d_gene: NA
abundance: once
v_gene: TRBV28
CDR3aa: CASSLAGEGDGYTF
CDR3nt: TGTGCCAGCAGTTTGGCCGGGGAGGGAGACGGCTACACCTTC

j_gene: TRBJ2-1
d_gene: NA
abundance: NA
v_gene: TRBV7-2
CDR3aa: CASSLEVSQGRVQFF
CDR3nt: TGTGCCAGCAGCTTAGAGGTGTCCCAGGGGAGGGTGCAGTTCTTC

j_gene: TRBJ2-7
d_gene: NA
abundance: NA
v_gene: TRBV18
CDR3aa: CASSQRAPTNEQYF
CDR3nt: TGTGCCAGCTCACAGAGGGCCCCTACGAACGAGCAGTACTTC

j_gene: TRBJ2-1
d_gene: TRBD2
abundance: NA
v_gene: TRBV6-4
CDR3aa: CASSRLAGGLYNEQFF
CDR3nt: TGTGCCAGCAGCCGACTAGCGGGGGGCCTATACAATGAGCAGTTCTTC

j_gene: TRBJ1-1
d_gene: TRBD1
abundance: once
v_gene: TRBV7-8
CDR3aa: CATTGVAPLSSTEAFF
CDR3nt: TGTGCCACCACAGGGGTAGCCCCTCTGTCGAGCACTGAAGCTTTCTTT

j_gene: TRBJ1-5
d_gene: NA
abundance: NA
v_gene: TRBV7-9
CDR3aa: CASSLGQTGSNQPQHF
CDR3nt: TGTGCCAGCAGCTTAGGGCAGACGGGAAGCAATCAGCCCCAGCATTTT